What follows is one TCR beta chain and its context. Its antigen is undetermined. Other DNA sequences within the sample encode an identical CDR3. Every donor was a healthy person donating bone marrow. The V gene's germline CDR1 is MDHEN and CDR2 SYDVKM. This CDR3 is 14 amino acids long. J lost 2 bases, V lost 6 bases, and 3 bases had no gene match. The sample belongs to a study of cytomegalovirus exposure and HLA in healthy donors. Study conclusions and caveats: Another analysis was done later, and it associated over 15,000 TCR beta sequences with HLA alleles at 0.05 false discovery rate. Researchers reported in a later analysis that common viral pathogens appeared linked to several top clusters. One variant, a missense change in DCLRE1C, was linked in a later analysis to TCR beta V- and J-gene trimming.

PCR was performed using 60 Vbeta and 13 Jbeta primers. Assay used: immunoSEQ multiplex PCR; TCRdb lists only in-frame clones, some missing. The table records roughly 200,000 clones, around 82% of them present only once. This rearrangement joins TRBV28 to TRBJ1-4, with 7 positions matching TRBD1. The clonotype comes from a man aged 60-69 years in good health and CMV-seronegative. The specimen was PBMCs. CDR3 bases: TGTGCCAGCAGCCCGACAGGGACTAATGAAAAACTGTTTTTT. Its protein product is CASSPTGTNEKLFF.